The subject of this entry is one T cell receptor beta chain. There is no known antigen for this receptor. The input lacks base qualities; no much larger clone sits a single base away. Libraries were made using the immunoSEQ multiplex PCR assay. The multiplex PCR relied on a mix of 60 forward primers for TCR Vbeta segments and 13 reverse primers for TCR Jbeta segments. The CDR3 region of rearranged TCR beta genes was amplified from genomic DNA by a multiplex PCR assay. On the Illumina HiSeq System, the amplified TCR beta libraries were sequenced as 87-base-pair reads. Under the source paper's analysis protocol: A later analysis tallied around 87 million unique TCR beta chains across the 550 to 850 repertoires, and approximately 12 million of those chains were shared by two or more donors. Raw reads were error-corrected and collapsed into unique sequences with a nearest-neighbor algorithm that merged closely related sequences to remove PCR and sequencing errors. Alignment of CDR3 sequences to IMGT reference sequences was used to assign V, D and J gene segments. For a sequence to be retained, a match of at least six nucleotides was required to both a V gene segment and a J gene segment. Rearrangements were classified as productive when the CDR3 lacked stop codons and remained in frame with V and J, and all other rearrangements were classified as non-productive. CDR3 was defined by IMGT convention, running from the second conserved V-encoded cysteine to the conserved J-encoded phenylalanine. In an earlier analysis of around 640 of the donors, sequences lacking an unambiguous match to a single V gene segment were excluded. An earlier analysis of 587 of the donors called V segments functional above 56.7% productive rearrangements and segregating when the between-donor standard deviation exceeded 5%. A statistical classification framework was built for diagnosing cytomegalovirus status from the catalog of TCR beta chain sequences. In a later analysis, V and J genes were assigned by comparing TCR nucleotide sequences against IMGT/GENE-DB human TR gene sequences. Using the TCRdist pipeline, a later analysis assigned CDR3 sequences along with most-parsimonious VDJ recombination scenarios. In a later analysis, each TCR beta chain was defined by its CDR3 amino acid sequence together with its V-gene family, and reads without a unique V-gene family were excluded. In a later analysis, 450 to 600 highly shared, low-generation-probability nucleotide sequences were removed to address suspected cross-contamination and a sequencing artifact. In a later analysis, a clonal expansion index was calculated for each public chain from normalized within-repertoire ranks of inferred template counts. In a later analysis, generation probabilities were computed with a VDJ recombination model fitted to out-of-frame rearrangements, and the resulting probabilities were checked against IGoR. A later analysis scored TCR-TCR, TCR-HLA and TCR-CMV co-occurrence with hypergeometric tests, applying a repertoire-size bias correction to TCR pairs. A later analysis estimated false discovery rates by permuting HLA or CMV assignments 20 times. A later analysis grouped co-occurring TCRs with DBSCAN, adding TCRdist sequence similarity when clustering within HLA-allele-positive subsets. For co-occurrence clustering, repertoires with fewer than 30,000 or more than 120,000 public chains were excluded, along with roughly five repertoires with anomalous nucleotide sharing. The table was pulled from immuneACCESS by TCRdb, which kept in-frame rearrangements only. Such tables lose some clones; where checked, under half of the loss comes from unresolved V genes, and the rest has no known cause. The V and J calls and clone size were taken over from that table, and D and trimming were inferred from the DNA. The sample contains roughly 190,000 clones, approximately 85% of them found a single time. The ten largest clones represent approximately 1.8% of the sample.

This sample was taken from a study of cytomegalovirus exposure and HLA in healthy donors listed by TCRdb under 2017. Regarding the study in general: An earlier analysis of approximately 640 of the donors reported approximately 270 Gb of sequence data and 117 million unique TCR beta sequences from around 200 million T cells. An early release covering about 600 HLA-typed donors comprised about 290 gigabases of sequencing data and about 90 million unique TCR sequences. The genetic ancestry cluster associated with self-reported Caucasian donors included 70% to 85% of the roughly 400 genotyped donors. The aim of the study was to test whether cataloging public T cell receptors could identify signatures of past pathogen exposure. The T cell repertoires of around 730 subjects were profiled by immunosequencing and related to cytomegalovirus serostatus. Along with the approximately 620-subject first cohort, a separate validation cohort of over 90 different subjects was used. To predict cytomegalovirus infection status, the study brought together high-throughput TCR immunosequencing, statistical association of individual TCRs with disease status, and machine learning. In a later analysis, previously published TCR beta repertoires from hundreds of donors were re-analyzed and high-resolution HLA genotyping was added so that TCR occurrence patterns could be studied. In the later analysis, no new phenotypic data were used to find candidate immune exposures; instead, reliance was placed on TCR beta sequences and their occurrence across donors. An earlier analysis of around 580 of the donors used high-throughput TCR beta sequencing to judge whether each TCR beta V gene segment behaved as functional or pseudogenic. Donor age, sex, ethnicity and CMV serostatus were collected together with the repertoire data. A later genetic analysis took genome-wide SNP genotypes for about three fifths of the 666 donors and used that subset as a discovery cohort. Every repertoire in the discovery cohort had been generated on one and the same sequencing platform. HLA typing included class I and class II loci at four-digit resolution. The number of donors typed differed by locus, with roughly 629-640 for A, B, C, DRB1 and DQB1, roughly 520 for DQA1, 600 to 610 for DPA1, and under 490 for DPB1. Because of strong linkage in the cohort, roughly five DR-DQ haplotypes were treated as single units for association and clustering. Among a few hundred genotyped donors of the cohort, an average of approximately 230,000 unique TCR beta nucleotide sequences were sequenced per donor, roughly 20% of them non-productive.

The germline V gene encodes CDR1 SGHDT and CDR2 YYEEEE. The germline V end is reduced by 4 bases and the J end by 7 bases; junction bases left unmatched: 6. The CDR3, cysteine through phenylalanine, is 14 amino acids long. The retained sequence is limited to the CDR3, 42 bases, with the frame set at the first base. The cohort consisted of some 670 healthy bone marrow donors. Cohort members were all nominally healthy when sampled, although unrecorded immune exposures were likely present. The donor was CMV seronegative and belonged to the group of several hundred seronegative cohort members. Each donor provided a peripheral blood sample, and peripheral blood mononuclear cells were used for TCR beta sequencing. Genomic DNA was extracted from the blood cell samples with the Qiagen DNeasy Blood Extraction Kit. The paper's findings and limits, for the study overall: Because some donors lacked HLA typing at each locus, the association tests relied only on the typed subset. Specific HLA alleles were associated with 18,000 or so TCR beta sequences at a false discovery rate of 0.05 in a later analysis. Some IMGT-functional V segments, including TRBV6-2 and TRBV6-3, could not be distinguished by the 87-base-pair reads and were therefore excluded. The classifier was reported to diagnose cytomegalovirus status with high specificity and sensitivity in both the original and validation cohorts. Most TCR sequences were observed very rarely across donors, whereas some public TCRs were present in many individuals. A later analysis reported that several top co-occurrence clusters appeared linked to parvovirus B19, influenza, CMV and Epstein-Barr virus. In a later analysis, HLA-associated TCR beta chains showed more clonal expansion and lower generation probabilities than non-associated chains that were equally common. Because counts were too low, seventeen rarely observed V segments, including chromosome 9 orphons, were excluded from the earlier analysis of 587 of the donors. In vitro tests confirmed that a few of the cytomegalovirus-associated TCR beta chains recognize cytomegalovirus antigens. This cohort had only TCR beta chains sequenced, and the lack of alpha or paired-chain data limited which features could be detected. Immune exposure information for the cohort was limited to CMV serostatus. A group of highly shared sequence variants was considered likely to be a technical artifact of the sequencing pipeline. Assigning TCR associations to individual alleles was difficult when HLA alleles, especially DR and DQ, strongly co-occurred. Correlated functional status among segregating V segments might be attributable to linkage disequilibrium, but an unknown experimental factor could not be ruled out. A further reported finding was that TCR beta sequences accurately predicted the HLA-A and HLA-B alleles for most subjects in the first cohort. Compared with the roughly 710-donor mean, donors in an Asian-associated ancestry cluster had fewer N-insertions in productive TCRs, according to a later genetic analysis. A total of fewer than 200 TCR beta chains were listed by the study as associated with cytomegalovirus. According to a later analysis, most CMV-associated TCR beta chains appeared to be HLA-restricted, and the HLA associations seemed to be driven largely by CMV exposure. Roughly uniform sequencing depth across donors was assumed in presence/absence analyses, although this assumption may not hold. According to a later analysis, TCR association rates differed among HLA loci, with DRB1 alleles showing the most associated TCRs and HLA-C alleles showing the fewest. V-gene and J-gene trimming of TCR beta chains was associated with a missense DCLRE1C variant in a later genetic analysis, and the association was replicated in an independent cohort. The authors suggested that the approach could potentially be generalized to other disease states and immunological phenotypes. In an earlier analysis of over 550 of the donors, most TCR beta V segments were observed in productive rearrangements about 90% or about 30% of the time, broadly matching IMGT annotations.

Recombination connected TRBV5-6 to TRBJ2-1; 9 central bases correspond to TRBD1. The sequence was collected from a man between 18 and 29 years old in good health and CMV-seronegative. Sequencing used PBMCs. The CDR3 protein: CASSRGQGRNEQFF. The nucleotides read TGTGCCAGCAGCCGAGGACAGGGGCGGAATGAGCAGTTCTTC.